This TCR beta chain was profiled in a study of CD8 T cells in ankylosing spondylitis. V lost 6 bases to trimming and J lost 4 bases; unmatched junction nucleotides: 8. Germline CDR1 and CDR2: MNHEY and SMNVEV (reference sequence). This CDR3 has 15 amino acids. Regarding this clonotype: Its specificity is unknown.

From the 5' RACE reads, TCRdb called clonotypes with MiXCR, one entry per CDR3 protein. The sample includes some 800,000 distinct CDR3 sequences, 10% to 15% seen only once; the top ten take less than 0.65%. Study findings and constraints: For ankylosing spondylitis blood, a TCR beta motif of about eight highly homologous variants appeared characteristic.

The J gene is TRBJ2-7, the V gene TRBV27; 11 bases agree with TRBD2. Sequenced: blood, either unsorted or a sorted T cell fraction (not recorded which). This TCR derives from a male donor with ankylosing spondylitis. CDR3: CASSSSGLAEYEQYF. In DNA form, the CDR3 reads TGTGCCAGCAGCTCCTCGGGACTAGCGGAGTACGAGCAGTACTTC.